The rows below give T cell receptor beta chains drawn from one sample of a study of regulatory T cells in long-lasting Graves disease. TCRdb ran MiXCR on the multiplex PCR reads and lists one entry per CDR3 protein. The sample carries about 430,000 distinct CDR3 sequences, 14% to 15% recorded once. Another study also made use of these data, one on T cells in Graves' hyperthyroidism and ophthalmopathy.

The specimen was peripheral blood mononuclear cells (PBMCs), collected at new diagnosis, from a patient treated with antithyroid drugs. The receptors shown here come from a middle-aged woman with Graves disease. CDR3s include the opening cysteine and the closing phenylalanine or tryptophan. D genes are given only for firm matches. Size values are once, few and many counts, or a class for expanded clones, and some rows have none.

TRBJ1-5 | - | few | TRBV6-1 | TGTGCCAGCAGTCCCCGGACGAATCCAGATCAGCCCCAGCATTTT | CASSPRTNPDQPQHF
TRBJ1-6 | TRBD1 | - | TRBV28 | TGTGCCAGCAGTTTTAGTCCGGGGGGACAGGGGGTGCCTTTCTATAATTCACCCCTCCACTTT | CASSFSPGGQGVPFYNSPLHF
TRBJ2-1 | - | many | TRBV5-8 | TGTGCCAGCAGCTTACAGGGCGCCCAACACAATGAGCAGTTCTTC | CASSLQGAQHNEQFF
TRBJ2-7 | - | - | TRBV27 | TGTGCCAGCAGTTTATACCTCCGGCCCTACGAGCAGTACTTC | CASSLYLRPYEQYF
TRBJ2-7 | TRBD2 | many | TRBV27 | TGTGCCAGCAGTCCCCGGCCCCCTCTAGCGGGAGAGGTGTACGAGCAGTACTTC | CASSPRPPLAGEVYEQYF
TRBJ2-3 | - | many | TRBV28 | TGTGCCAGCAGTGCAGGAGATAGCATAGATACGCAGTATTTT | CASSAGDSIDTQYF
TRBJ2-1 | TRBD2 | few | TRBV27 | TGTGCCAGCAGTCCAAGGAGCGGGAGGGCCGATGAGCAGTTCTTC | CASSPRSGRADEQFF
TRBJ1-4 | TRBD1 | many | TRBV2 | TGTGCCAGCAGTCAGGACAGGGGTAATGAAAAACTGTTTTTT | CASSQDRGNEKLFF
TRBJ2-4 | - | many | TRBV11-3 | TGTGCCAGCAGCTGGGGACCCAAAAACATTCAGTACTTC | CASSWGPKNIQYF
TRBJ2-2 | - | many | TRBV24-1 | TGTGCCACCGCCCAGGGGGGCACCGGGGAGCTGTTTTTT | CATAQGGTGELFF
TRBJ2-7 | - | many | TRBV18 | TGTGCCAGCTCACCACCGGCCGTCGGAGGTTACGAGCAGTACTTC | CASSPPAVGGYEQYF
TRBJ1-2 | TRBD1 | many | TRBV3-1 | TGTGCCAGCAGCCAAGATACCGGGACAGAACGCTCTAATGGCTACACCTTC | CASSQDTGTERSNGYTF
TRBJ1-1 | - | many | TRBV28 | TGTGCCAGCAGCCCGGGACGGATTGAAGCTTTCTTT | CASSPGRIEAFF
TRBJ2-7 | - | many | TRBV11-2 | TGTGCCACGACTCCGAGCTCCTACGAGCAGTACTTC | CATTPSSYEQYF
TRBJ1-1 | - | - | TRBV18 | TGTGCCAGCTCACCACCGGTCAGCTTGAACACTGAAGCTTTCTTT | CASSPPVSLNTEAFF
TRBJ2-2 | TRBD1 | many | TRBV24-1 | TGTGCCACCGGGACAGGGTTGACCGGGGAGCTGTTTTTT | CATGTGLTGELFF
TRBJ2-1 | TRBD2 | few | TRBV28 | TGTGCCAGCAGTTTGGAGCGGGAGGGCCTCAATGAGCAGTTCTTC | CASSLEREGLNEQFF
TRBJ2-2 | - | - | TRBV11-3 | TGTGCCAGCAGCTCCCGGGCCGCGAACACCGGGGAGCTGTTTTTT | CASSSRAANTGELFF
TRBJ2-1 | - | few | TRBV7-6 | TGTGCCAGCAGCTTTCGAGGGAGTAACAATGAGCAGTTCTTC | CASSFRGSNNEQFF
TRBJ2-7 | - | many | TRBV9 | TGTGCCAGCAGCGTAGACGGGTCCTACGAGCAGTACTTC | CASSVDGSYEQYF
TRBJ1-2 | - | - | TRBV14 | TGTGCCAGCAGCCAGTCACCGCGTTCTGGCTACACCTTC | CASSQSPRSGYTF
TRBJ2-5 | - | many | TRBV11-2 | TGTGCCAGCAGCTTAGTGGAGGGAGAGGATGAGACCCAGTACTTC | CASSLVEGEDETQYF
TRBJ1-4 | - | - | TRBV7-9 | TGTGCCAGCAGCCTGGACACGGGGAATGAAAAACTGTTTTTT | CASSLDTGNEKLFF
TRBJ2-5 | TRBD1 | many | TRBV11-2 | TGTGCCAGCAGCTTGATGATTAGAGGGGGCGAGACCCAGTACTTC | CASSLMIRGGETQYF
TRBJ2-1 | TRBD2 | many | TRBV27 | TGTGCCAGCAGCTTTGGCGGGGAGGGGAATGAGCAGTTCTTC | CASSFGGEGNEQFF